This passage covers 2 T cell receptor beta chains from one sample sequenced in a study of blood T cell repertoires in COVID-19. TCRdb keeps only in-frame clones here, not all; method: immunoSEQ multiplex PCR. This table holds under 250,000 clones, around 85% found once. The sample taken for sequencing was PBMCs or T cells enriched from blood (not recorded which). All receptors derive from a woman in her 50s with acute COVID-19.

The V call is TRBV4-1, the J call TRBJ2-5, with 7 bases that match TRBD1. The trim removed 1 base at V and 0 bases at J, leaving 5 bases unmatched. Germline V gives CDR1 MGHRA, CDR2 YSYEKL. The CDR3 is 16 amino acids. The CDR3 spells CASSQGVDRYQETQYF. CDR3 in DNA: TGCGCCAGCAGCCAAGGAGTGGACAGGTACCAAGAGACCCAGTACTTC.

The chain uses TRBV6-5 and TRBJ1-1; TRBD1 agrees at 8 bases. After removal of 4 bases from V and 10 bases from J, the junction contained 8 bases not matched to a gene. CDR3 size: 13 residues. Germline V CDR1 and CDR2: MNHEY, SVGAGI. The CDR3 region has the DNA TGTGCCAGCAGTTTAATGCAGGGACAGGCAGCTTTCTTT. Residues: CASSLMQGQAAFF.